Listed below are T cell receptor beta chains from one sample, sequenced in a study of blood T cell repertoires in COVID-19. TCRdb's table, derived via immunoSEQ multiplex PCR, lists solely in-frame clones and lacks some. The table lists fewer than 500,000 clones, 85% to 90% of them singletons. The material sequenced was peripheral blood. The receptors shown here come from a man younger than 35 with COVID-19, enrolled during active disease. The CDR3 runs from the conserved cysteine through the conserved F or W. D genes are given only for firm matches. Size is omitted from some rows. Given values are once, few, many or a class for expanded clones.

v_call	d_call	j_call	clone_size	cdr3_aa	cdr3_nt
TRBV6-5	NA	TRBJ2-6	NA	CASTQASGANVLTF	TGTGCCAGCACTCAGGCCTCTGGGGCCAACGTCCTGACTTTC
TRBV5-6	NA	TRBJ2-3	NA	CASSPLGRGTDTQYF	TGTGCCAGCAGCCCTCTGGGGCGCGGCACAGATACGCAGTATTTT
TRBV5-6	NA	TRBJ2-5	NA	CASSLEEEETQYF	TGTGCCAGCAGCTTGGAGGAGGAAGAGACCCAGTACTTC
TRBV7-8	NA	TRBJ2-2	NA	CASSLLTRTNTGELFF	TGTGCCAGCAGCTTACTTACGCGAACGAACACCGGGGAGCTGTTTTTT
TRBV3-1/TRBV3-2	NA	TRBJ2-5	few	CASSQDRDILQTETQYF	TGTGCCAGCAGCCAAGATAGGGACATTCTACAGACAGAGACCCAGTACTTC
TRBV29-1	TRBD2	TRBJ2-2	NA	CSVVGGSTGELFF	TGCAGCGTTGTTGGCGGGAGCACCGGGGAGCTGTTTTTT
TRBV5-1	TRBD2	TRBJ2-1	NA	CASSLMPSSGRGGNEQFF	TGCGCCAGCAGCCTGATGCCGAGTAGCGGGAGGGGGGGCAATGAGCAGTTCTTC
TRBV19	TRBD1	TRBJ1-5	NA	CASSIGQGSNQPQHF	TGTGCCAGTAGTATCGGACAGGGTAGCAATCAGCCCCAGCATTTT
TRBV6-5	TRBD1	TRBJ2-7	NA	CARPGQGCHEQYF	TGTGCCAGACCGGGACAGGGATGCCACGAGCAGTACTTC
TRBV4-2	NA	TRBJ2-5	few	CASSHEDKTQETQYF	TGTGCCAGCAGCCACGAAGACAAGACCCAAGAGACCCAGTACTTC
TRBV5-1	TRBD2	TRBJ2-5	NA	CASSLASGGAETQYF	TGCGCCAGCAGCTTGGCTAGCGGGGGAGCGGAGACCCAGTACTTC
TRBV2	TRBD1	TRBJ2-5	NA	CASRRDRVETQYF	TGTGCCAGCAGGCGGGACAGGGTTGAGACCCAGTACTTC
TRBV14	TRBD1	TRBJ2-6	NA	CASSQRIGGTGALGANVLTF	TGTGCCAGCAGCCAACGGATAGGGGGGACAGGGGCTCTCGGGGCCAACGTCCTGACTTTC
TRBV4-1	NA	TRBJ2-1	NA	CASSQETRKFF	TGCGCCAGCAGCCAGGAGACTAGGAAGTTCTTC
TRBV19	TRBD1	TRBJ2-2	NA	CASSIDHRGWTGELFF	TGTGCCAGTAGTATAGATCACAGGGGTTGGACCGGGGAGCTGTTTTTT
TRBV14	TRBD2	TRBJ2-1	NA	CASSQVISGWGFNEQFF	TGTGCCAGCAGCCAAGTCATTAGCGGGTGGGGGTTCAATGAGCAGTTCTTC
TRBV19	NA	TRBJ1-3	once	CASGDRAGNTIYF	TGTGCCAGTGGAGACAGAGCGGGAAACACCATATATTTT
TRBV5-6	TRBD1	TRBJ1-4	NA	CASSSFPGQFNEKLFF	TGTGCCAGCAGCTCCTTCCCGGGACAGTTTAATGAAAAACTGTTTTTT
TRBV30	NA	TRBJ2-2	NA	CAWIQFGWGDTGELFF	TGTGCCTGGATCCAATTCGGGTGGGGAGATACCGGGGAGCTGTTTTTT
TRBV28	TRBD2	TRBJ2-1	NA	CASSFHSGGAYNEQFF	TGTGCCAGCAGTTTTCATAGCGGGGGGGCCTACAATGAGCAGTTCTTC
TRBV27	NA	TRBJ1-3	NA	CASSRGSSGNTIYF	TGTGCCAGCAGTCGGGGTAGCTCTGGAAACACCATATATTTT
TRBV27	NA	TRBJ2-1	NA	CASSLIGGGYNEQFF	TGTGCCAGCAGTTTAATCGGGGGAGGCTACAATGAGCAGTTCTTC
TRBV24-1	NA	TRBJ2-7	NA	CATNNLLVRSYEQYF	TGTGCCACCAATAATCTACTAGTGCGCTCCTACGAGCAGTACTTC
TRBV3-1/TRBV3-2	TRBD1	TRBJ2-4	NA	CASSQEAGGTPLAKNIQYF	TGTGCCAGCAGCCAAGAGGCAGGGGGCACCCCCCTAGCCAAAAACATTCAGTACTTC
TRBV19	NA	TRBJ1-1	NA	CASSTANRAGNTEAFF	TGTGCCAGTAGTACAGCCAACAGGGCTGGGAACACTGAAGCTTTCTTT
TRBV3-1/TRBV3-2	NA	TRBJ1-1	NA	CASSQDLRGNTEAFF	TGTGCCAGCAGCCAAGATTTACGGGGGAACACTGAAGCTTTCTTT
TRBV6-5	NA	TRBJ2-5	few	CASRLTTLAETQYF	TGTGCCAGCAGGCTGACTACACTCGCTGAGACCCAGTACTTC
TRBV5-6	TRBD2	TRBJ2-5	NA	CASSLVRRGVQETQYF	TGTGCCAGCAGCTTGGTCCGGCGGGGGGTTCAAGAGACCCAGTACTTC
TRBV15	NA	TRBJ1-6	NA	CATSRGREDSPLHF	TGTGCCACCAGCCGAGGGAGGGAGGATTCACCCCTCCACTTT
TRBV7-2	NA	TRBJ1-3	NA	CASSTEGTGQSGNTIYF	TGTGCCAGCAGCACAGAGGGTACAGGGCAATCTGGAAACACCATATATTTT
TRBV7-3	TRBD2	TRBJ2-1	NA	CASSPGLAGLSSYNEQFF	TGTGCCAGCAGCCCCGGACTAGCGGGTTTAAGCTCCTACAATGAGCAGTTCTTC
TRBV7-9	NA	TRBJ1-1	NA	CASSLEGLGRAFF	TGTGCCAGCAGCTTAGAAGGACTGGGAAGAGCTTTCTTT
TRBV5-1	TRBD2	TRBJ2-3	NA	CASSRAGLAGGYADTQYF	TGCGCCAGCAGCCGAGCCGGACTAGCGGGGGGTTATGCAGATACGCAGTATTTT
TRBV3-1/TRBV3-2	TRBD2	TRBJ2-1	NA	CASSQESRGRAVNEQFF	TGTGCCAGCAGCCAAGAGTCCCGCGGGAGGGCCGTAAATGAGCAGTTCTTC
TRBV5-5	TRBD1	TRBJ1-4	NA	CASSLAGQGSEKLFF	TGTGCCAGCAGCTTGGCGGGACAGGGAAGTGAAAAACTGTTTTTT
TRBV10-3	NA	TRBJ1-3	NA	CAISESMAGAGSGNTIYF	TGTGCCATCAGTGAGTCGATGGCAGGGGCGGGCTCTGGAAACACCATATATTTT
TRBV4-1	TRBD1	TRBJ1-5	NA	CASSQRPDRESNQPQHF	TGCGCCAGCAGCCAACGACCCGACAGGGAAAGCAATCAGCCCCAGCATTTT
TRBV20-1	NA	TRBJ2-7	NA	CSAPLSYEQYF	TGCAGTGCTCCACTTTCCTACGAGCAGTACTTC
TRBV2	NA	TRBJ1-1	NA	CASSEGRKDIAFF	TGTGCCAGCAGTGAAGGCAGGAAAGACATTGCTTTCTTT
TRBV7-8	TRBD1	TRBJ1-1	NA	CASSYRDSEVAFF	TGTGCCAGCAGCTACAGGGACAGCGAAGTTGCTTTCTTT
TRBV13	NA	TRBJ2-7	NA	CASSPGTSSNEQYF	TGTGCCAGCAGCCCCGGGACATCCTCTAACGAGCAGTACTTC
TRBV27	TRBD2	TRBJ2-1	NA	CASSFLLAGGHNEQFF	TGTGCCAGCAGTTTCCTACTAGCGGGAGGGCACAATGAGCAGTTCTTC
TRBV10-1	NA	TRBJ2-1	NA	CASSESRTTYYNEQFF	TGCGCCAGCAGTGAGTCGCGGACTACCTACTACAATGAGCAGTTCTTC
TRBV19	TRBD1	TRBJ1-1	NA	CASSRQGADTEAFF	TGTGCCAGTAGTCGGCAGGGGGCGGACACTGAAGCTTTCTTT
TRBV14	NA	TRBJ1-1	NA	CASSQPGDYRTLNTEAFF	TGTGCCAGCAGCCAGCCCGGGGACTATAGAACCCTGAACACTGAAGCTTTCTTT
TRBV19	TRBD2	TRBJ2-7	NA	CASGTSGGTAYEQYF	TGTGCCAGCGGGACTAGCGGGGGTACAGCCTACGAGCAGTACTTC
TRBV7-9	NA	TRBJ1-4	NA	CASCGATNEKLFF	TGTGCCAGCTGTGGAGCGACTAATGAAAAACTGTTTTTT
TRBV5-4	NA	TRBJ1-1	NA	CASSVGGGTEAFF	TGTGCCAGCAGCGTGGGGGGAGGCACTGAAGCTTTCTTT
TRBV5-1	NA	TRBJ2-1	NA	CASSMSSYNEQFF	TGCGCCAGCAGTATGAGCTCCTACAATGAGCAGTTCTTC
TRBV7-6	NA	TRBJ2-3	NA	CASSLEAMSGTDTQYF	TGTGCCAGCAGCTTAGAGGCTATGTCGGGGACAGATACGCAGTATTTT
TRBV7-8	NA	TRBJ2-1	NA	CASSFGLAPYNEQFF	TGTGCCAGCAGCTTCGGTTTAGCGCCCTACAATGAGCAGTTCTTC
TRBV27	TRBD1	TRBJ1-1	NA	CASSTNRGGVFF	TGTGCCAGTAGTACCAACAGGGGTGGAGTGTTCTTT
TRBV9	TRBD2	TRBJ2-1	NA	CASSGSSGSYEQFF	TGTGCCAGCAGTGGGTCTAGCGGGAGCTATGAGCAGTTCTTC
TRBV6-5	TRBD2	TRBJ2-5	once	CASSWTSGGQTQYF	TGTGCCAGCAGTTGGACTAGCGGGGGACAGACCCAGTACTTC
TRBV5-5	NA	TRBJ2-7	NA	CASSLTYEQYF	TGTGCCAGCAGCCTTACCTACGAGCAGTACTTC
TRBV18	NA	TRBJ2-3	NA	CASSPPVLRDTQYF	TGTGCCAGCTCACCACCGGTTTTGAGAGATACGCAGTATTTT
TRBV6-5	NA	TRBJ2-7	NA	CASTDLVSYEQYF	TGTGCCAGCACGGATCTAGTTTCTTACGAGCAGTACTTC
TRBV24-1	TRBD2	TRBJ2-1	NA	CATSDKLAGGRNYNEQFF	TGTGCCACCAGTGATAAACTAGCGGGAGGGCGAAACTACAATGAGCAGTTCTTC
TRBV2	NA	TRBJ2-2	NA	CASTPLTGELFF	TGTGCCAGCACCCCTTTAACCGGGGAGCTGTTTTTT
TRBV5-1	TRBD2	TRBJ2-2	once	CASSPLAGGDTGELFF	TGCGCCAGCAGCCCCCTAGCGGGGGGGGATACCGGGGAGCTGTTTTTT